This record covers a single T cell receptor (beta chain). This entry belongs to a study of blood T cells in healthy people across ages. As for the study in general: Per every two T cells, about one barcoded beta molecule was captured by template switching.

Total RNA extraction produced at least 5.5 micrograms (per sample) for the study. The germline V gene has CDR1 DFQATT and CDR2 SNEGSKA (reference sequence). V lost 5 bases to trimming and J lost 2 bases, with 15 bases between them. CDR3 length: 14 residues. Combining a sample-barcoded 5' primer with a J-beta primer mix, a second PCR ran for roughly 7 to 11 cycles. All samples yielded 3 million or more CDR3-containing paired-end reads. TCRdb independently ran MiXCR on the 5' RACE reads; one entry per CDR3 protein. The table has roughly 1.9 million distinct CDR3 sequences, around 42% seen once. The chain combines TRBV20-1 with TRBJ2-5; D might be TRBD1 (7 bases). Sequencing input: blood. The sequence was obtained from a human donor in good health. CDR3 coding DNA: TGCAGTGCTCTGCGGGACAGTGCTCAAGAGACCCAGTACTTC. Protein sequence: CSALRDSAQETQYF.